This TCR beta chain was sequenced in a study of beta chain features in type 1 diabetes. Study-wide findings and caveats: Within each of all four CD4+ subsets, Type 1 diabetes patients had TCRB CDR3s that were moderately but significantly shorter.

cDNA synthesis used the whole RNA isolate, giving expressed TCRB sequences. The method was immunoSEQ multiplex PCR; TCRdb's version includes in-frame clones alone and lacks a portion of them. The data hold hundreds of thousands of clones, with around 15% observed a single time. Turning to this clone: The antigen remains unidentified.

Sequencing was performed on naive CD4+ T cells from blood. The source of this sequence is a man aged 18-30 years with type 1 diabetes.

The CDR3: CAVQIRDRGNGYTF. In nucleotides, the CDR3 is TGTGCCGTTCAGATCCGGGACAGGGGGAATGGCTACACCTTC. The J gene is TRBJ1-2, the V gene TRBV2; TRBD1 agrees at 11 bases. The V segment lost 11 bases and the J segment 6 bases; nucleotides outside the gene matches: 11. Germline V gene data show CDR1 as SNHLY and CDR2 as FYNNEI. The CDR3 is made up of 14 amino acids. The whole variable domain, remainder taken from reference TRBV2 and TRBJ1-2, is EPEVTQTPSHQVTQMGQEVILRCVPISNHLYFYWYRQILGQKVEFLVSFYNNEISEKSEIFDDQFSVERPDGSNFTLKIRSTKLEDSAMYFCAVQIRDRGNGYTFGSGTRLTVV.